The text below deals with one T cell receptor beta chain. This entry belongs to a study of blood T cells in healthy people across ages. The authors extracted at least 5.5 micrograms of total RNA per sample. The authors ran a second PCR of 7 to 11 cycles using a sample-barcoded 5' primer and a J-beta primer mix. Each CDR3 protein gets one entry after TCRdb re-called the 5' RACE reads with MiXCR. The sample yields about 780,000 distinct CDR3 sequences, around a quarter seen once. The germline V gene has CDR1 ENHRY and CDR2 SYGVKD. The CDR3 runs to 12 residues. The V end was cut by 7 bases, the J end by 5 bases, with 11 bases between. The same specimen was also included in a second study, on T cells of mothers and their children. This second report adds: RNA was extracted, and all of it went into cDNA synthesis at roughly 1.4 ug per 15 ul.

The gene calls are TRBV10-3 and TRBJ1-1, with D perhaps TRBD1 (6 bases). The clonotype was recovered from a boy younger than 18 in good health. Material for sequencing was blood. The CDR3 sequence: CAIKGGPTEAFF. For the CDR3, the DNA is TGTGCCATCAAAGGGGGGCCAACTGAAGCTTTCTTT.